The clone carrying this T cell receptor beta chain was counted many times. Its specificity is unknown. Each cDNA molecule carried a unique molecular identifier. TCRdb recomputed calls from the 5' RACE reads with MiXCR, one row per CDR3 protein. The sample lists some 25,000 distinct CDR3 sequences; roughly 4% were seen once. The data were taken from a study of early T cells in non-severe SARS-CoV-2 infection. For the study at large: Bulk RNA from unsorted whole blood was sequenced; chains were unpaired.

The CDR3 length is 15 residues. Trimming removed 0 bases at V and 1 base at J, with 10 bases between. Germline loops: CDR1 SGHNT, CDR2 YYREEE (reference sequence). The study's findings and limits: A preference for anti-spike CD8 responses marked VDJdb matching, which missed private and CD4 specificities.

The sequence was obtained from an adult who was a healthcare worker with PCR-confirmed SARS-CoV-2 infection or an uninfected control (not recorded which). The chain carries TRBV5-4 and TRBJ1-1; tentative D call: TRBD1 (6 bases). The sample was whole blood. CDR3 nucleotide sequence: TGTGCCAGCAGCTTGGCCAGGGGTCCGAACACTGAAGCTTTCTTT. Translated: CASSLARGPNTEAFF.